This T cell receptor beta chain was observed in a study of identical twins. TCRdb fed the 5' RACE reads into MiXCR, producing one record per CDR3 protein. The table lists around 340,000 distinct CDR3 sequences, around an eighth of them singletons. In its sample, this clonotype was seen a few times. Germline values: CDR1 LGHNA, CDR2 YNFKEQ. With 4 bases clipped from V and 4 bases from J, the junction kept 8 bases outside the gene matches. The CDR3 has 17 amino acids. The same sample was also studied in work on yellow fever vaccine responses in identical twins.

V and J are TRBV4-2 and TRBJ2-2; 11 bases match TRBD2. The TCR sequence derives from a woman aged 18-29 years in good health. The sample comprised CD8+ T cells sorted from blood. The CDR3 loop reads CASSLRGLADLTGELFF. The CDR3 DNA reads as TGTGCCAGCAGCCTAAGGGGACTAGCGGACCTCACCGGGGAGCTGTTTTTT.